These 32 T cell receptor beta chains came from one sample sequenced in a study of cytomegalovirus exposure and HLA in healthy donors. PCR amplification relied on 60 Vbeta primers (plus 13 Jbeta primers). The table came from immunoSEQ multiplex PCR; TCRdb's copy has only in-frame clones and leaves some out. Counted here are about 170,000 clones, over 70% occurring once; the ten biggest clones make up around 7.2%. The sequenced sample was PBMCs. These receptors all stem from a man aged 25-45 years in good health and CMV-seropositive.

The rearrangement links TRBV6-5 to TRBJ1-2; the match to TRBD1 covers 8 bases. CDR3 size: 15 residues. V lost 2 bases to trimming and J lost 4 bases; unmatched junction nucleotides: 6. Germline V gives CDR1 MNHEY, CDR2 SVGAGI. CDR3 sequence: CASSYTGTGSYGYTF. CDR3 bases: TGTGCCAGCAGTTACACCGGGACAGGCTCCTATGGCTACACCTTC.

The rearrangement links TRBV25-1 to TRBJ2-7, with 9 bases fitting TRBD2. The germline gives CDR1 MGHDK, CDR2 SYGVNS. The CDR3 has 15 amino acids. V dropped 5 bases and J dropped 0; count of bases not matched to a gene: 5. In DNA, the CDR3 is TGTGCCAGCAGTTCATCTAGCGGGGACTCCTACGAGCAGTACTTC. The encoded protein is CASSSSSGDSYEQYF.

The chain recombines TRBV5-1 with TRBJ2-3, with D unresolved. The V gene lost 0 bases and the J gene lost 3 bases, with 8 bases spanning the gap. Germline-derived CDR1 and CDR2 are SGHRS and YFSETQ. The CDR3 is 14 residues long. The CDR3 loop is CASSLVSQTDTQYF. CDR3 DNA sequence: TGCGCCAGCAGCTTGGTTTCACAAACAGATACGCAGTATTTT.

CDR3 in DNA: TGTGCCAGCAGCGCCTACAGGGGAAATTATCGGGTGAACACTGAAGCTTTCTTT. It specifies CASSAYRGNYRVNTEAFF. The chain employs TRBV11-2 and TRBJ1-1; 7 positions match TRBD1. Trimming cost V 5 bases and J 0 bases; bases outside gene matches: 15. Germline CDR1 and CDR2: SGHAT and FQNNGV. The CDR3 has 18 residues.

The V and J genes are TRBV4-3 and TRBJ2-1, with TRBD1 as a possible D gene (6 bases). Trimming pared 0 bases from V and 2 bases from J, leaving 8 bases between. The V gene's germline CDR1 is LGHNA and CDR2 YSLEER. The CDR3 covers 15 residues. The CDR3 spells CASSQEGQPYNEQFF. CDR3 coding DNA: TGCGCCAGCAGCCAAGAGGGACAACCCTACAATGAGCAGTTCTTC.

The chain couples TRBV6-6 to TRBJ2-1; the D gene is possibly TRBD2 (6 bases). Germline V gene lookup returns CDR1 MNHNY and CDR2 SVGAGI (reference sequence). The V and J ends lost 7 bases and 8 bases respectively, with 24 bases between them. CDR3 size: 16 residues. The CDR3 reads CASNSLGGSMVDEQFF. The CDR3 bases are TGTGCCAGCAATTCGCTGGGGGGTAGTATGGTCGATGAGCAGTTCTTC.

This clone appeared once. The V call is TRBV18, the J call TRBJ2-2; perhaps TRBD1 as D (6 bases). The CDR3 has 18 amino acids. Germline lookup yields CDR1 KGHSH and CDR2 LQKENI. Trimming took 2 bases from V and 0 from J, leaving 16 bases between them. CDR3 region: CASSPVGQLHANTGELFF. CDR3 coding DNA: TGTGCCAGCTCACCAGTAGGACAGCTCCACGCGAACACCGGGGAGCTGTTTTTT.

This clone was observed a handful of times. The gene calls are TRBV10-1 and TRBJ1-1; D remains unclear. Germline V CDR1 and CDR2: WNHNN, SYGVQD (reference sequence). V shed 0 bases and J shed 2 bases, with 10 bases lying between them. The CDR3 extends over 15 amino acids. Here the CDR3 reads CASSESLGSNTEAFF. The CDR3 region has the DNA TGCGCCAGCAGTGAGTCTTTGGGCAGCAACACTGAAGCTTTCTTT.

The chain has TRBV6-1 and TRBJ2-5; D is unclear. CDR1 MNHNS and CDR2 SASEGT come from the germline V gene. V was shortened by 3 bases and J by 0 bases, with 8 bases between the two germline ends. The CDR3 consists of 14 residues. CDR3 DNA: TGTGCCAGCAGTGATTGGGCCAACCAAGAGACCCAGTACTTC. It encodes CASSDWANQETQYF.

This clone was recorded a few times. The gene calls are TRBV7-3 and TRBJ2-7; D may be TRBD1 (5 bases). The CDR3 length is 14 residues. The V and J ends lost 1 base and 5 bases respectively, with 12 bases between them. The V gene's germline CDR1 is SGHTA and CDR2 FQGTGA. The CDR3 sequence: CASSLRGPPHEQYF. The CDR3 bases are TGTGCCAGCAGCTTAAGGGGCCCCCCCCACGAGCAGTACTTC.

The chain combines TRBV6-1 with TRBJ1-5; no clear D gene. The CDR3 has 14 amino acids. V shed 6 bases and J shed 2 bases, with 11 bases lying between them. Germline assignment: CDR1 MNHNS and CDR2 SASEGT. The CDR3 nucleotides read TGTGCCAGCAGCCCAAATAGCGGCAATCAGCCCCAGCATTTT. Translating gives CASSPNSGNQPQHF.

The genes are TRBV6-1 and TRBJ2-1; 7 bases match TRBD2. With V trimmed by 11 bases and J by 10 bases, 20 bases remained unmatched. Germline CDR1 and CDR2: MNHNS and SASEGT. The CDR3 covers 15 residues. The CDR3 nucleotides read TGTGCCGGAAGCGTAACGTTAGCGGCAGCGGGGGAGCAGTTCTTC. This translates into CAGSVTLAAAGEQFF.

This clone has only one observation. The gene calls are TRBV9 and TRBJ2-1; 11 bases are a match to TRBD2. CDR1 and CDR2 (germline): SGDLS, YYNGEE. CDR3 size: 18 residues. V lost 4 bases and J lost 2; bases outside the gene matches: 11. CDR3 bases: TGTGCCAGCAGCACACGCCGAGGGGGACTAGCGGCCTACAATGAGCAGTTCTTC. The encoded protein is CASSTRRGGLAAYNEQFF.

This clone was seen only a few times. The gene calls are TRBV4-2 and TRBJ1-5; D might be TRBD1 (6 bases). V was trimmed by 2 bases and J by 7 bases, leaving 9 bases between them. Germline V gene lookup returns CDR1 LGHNA and CDR2 YNFKEQ. CDR3 length equals 13 residues. The CDR3 loop is CASSQNRVQPQHF. In DNA, the CDR3 is TGTGCCAGCAGCCAAAACAGGGTGCAGCCCCAGCATTTT.

Note on this clone: The germline gene is not matched at one end of the junction; a read error may be the cause. The chain carries TRBV6-5 and TRBJ1-4; the D gene is possibly TRBD1 (5 bases). The CDR3 consists of 13 residues. Germline-derived CDR1 and CDR2 are MNHEY and SVGAGI. For the CDR3, the DNA is TGTGCCACCAGTCGGGGGGGGTATGAAAAACTGTTTTTT. Translated: CATSRGGYEKLFF.

This chain joins TRBV28 and TRBJ2-1, with 9 bases that match TRBD2. J lost 5 bases, V lost 1 base, and 12 bases had no gene match. The CDR3 has 18 amino acids. Germline assignment: CDR1 MDHEN and CDR2 SYDVKM. Here the CDR3 reads CASSLYRAGGRVNNEQFF. The CDR3 region has the DNA TGTGCCAGCAGTTTATATAGGGCGGGCGGGAGGGTAAACAATGAGCAGTTCTTC. Complete variable domain (other parts from reference TRBV28 and TRBJ2-1): DVKVTQSSRYLVKRTGEKVFLECVQDMDHENMFWYRQDPGLGLRLIYFSYDVKMKEKGDIPEGYSVSREKKERFSLILESASTNQTSMYLCASSLYRAGGRVNNEQFFGPGTRLTVL.

The rearrangement joins TRBV10-3 to TRBJ2-7; possible D gene TRBD1, 6 bases. Looked up from germline, CDR1 is ENHRY and CDR2 is SYGVKD. The CDR3 has 14 amino acids. Trimming removed 6 bases from V and 0 bases from J, with 12 bases in between. Here the CDR3 reads CAIRETGSSYEQYF. The CDR3 DNA sequence: TGTGCCATCAGGGAGACAGGTAGCTCCTACGAGCAGTACTTC.

The chain has TRBV27 and TRBJ1-2; D gene unclear. Trimming cost V 3 bases and J 7 bases, with 9 bases left between them. The germline V gene has CDR1 MNHEY and CDR2 SMNVEV (reference sequence). This CDR3 has 12 amino acids. In nucleotides, the CDR3 is TGTGCCAGCAGTTTCACGGGGTCTGGCTACACCTTC. It yields the protein CASSFTGSGYTF.

The V gene is TRBV4-3, the J gene TRBJ2-1; a weak D match, TRBD2 (6 bases). Germline CDR1 LGHNA, CDR2 YSLEER. The CDR3 length is 17 residues. Trimming shortened V by 1 base and J by 2 bases, and 15 bases separated the two germline ends. The CDR3 DNA sequence: TGCGCCAGCAGCCAAGGGTCCGGGGGAAGCGCCTACAATGAGCAGTTCTTC. Translation gives CASSQGSGGSAYNEQFF.

This chain uses TRBV11-3 with TRBJ1-1; D may be TRBD1 (5 bases). V lost 3 bases and J 0 bases, leaving 8 bases between the germline ends. This CDR3 spans 14 amino acids. Germline values: CDR1 SGHNT, CDR2 YENEEA. CDR3 DNA: TGTGCCAGCAGCTTGACAGCTCTGAACACTGAAGCTTTCTTT. It encodes CASSLTALNTEAFF.

The chain is built from TRBV6-5 and TRBJ2-3, with 7 positions matching TRBD1. CDR3 length: 14 residues. The trim removed 6 bases at V and 0 bases at J, leaving 3 bases unmatched. Germline loops: CDR1 MNHEY, CDR2 SVGAGI. Here the CDR3 DNA reads TGTGCCAGCAGCAGGGACAGTAGCACAGATACGCAGTATTTT. Translation: CASSRDSSTDTQYF.

This clone was picked up one time. V usage is TRBV13 and J usage is TRBJ1-1, with 10 bases fitting TRBD1. The CDR3 runs to 14 residues. Germline V gene sequence: CDR1 PRHDT, CDR2 FYEKMQ (reference sequence). J gave up 4 bases and V 4 bases, and 3 bases lay outside the gene matches. The CDR3 loop is CASSSDRGATEAFF. For the CDR3, the DNA is TGTGCCAGCAGCTCGGACAGGGGGGCCACTGAAGCTTTCTTT.

The chain joins TRBV6-1 to TRBJ1-2; 8 nucleotides agree with TRBD1. V was clipped by 6 bases and J by 6 bases; unmatched bases: 6. The CDR3 covers 13 residues. From germline, CDR1 is MNHNS and CDR2 SASEGT. The CDR3 DNA follows: TGTGCCAGCAGCAGACAGGGGTATGATGGCTACACCTTC. It is translated as CASSRQGYDGYTF.

This clone was seen only a few times. The chain joins TRBV6-4 to TRBJ2-2; unclear D gene. This CDR3 comprises 13 residues. The ends were cut back, 5 bases at V and 5 bases at J, with 9 bases in the middle. In germline, CDR1 is MRHNA, CDR2 SNTAGT. CDR3 residues: CASSQVATGELFF. The CDR3, as DNA: TGTGCCAGCAGTCAGGTGGCGACCGGGGAGCTGTTTTTT.

The V gene is TRBV19, the J gene TRBJ2-2, with 8 bases lining up with TRBD1. After removal of 5 bases from V and 5 bases from J, the junction contained 4 bases not matched to a gene. The germline gives CDR1 LNHDA, CDR2 SQIVND (reference sequence). The length of the CDR3 is 14 residues. The CDR3 DNA reads as TGTGCCAGTAGTGGGACAGGAGAAACCGGGGAGCTGTTTTTT. It is translated as CASSGTGETGELFF.

The rearrangement joins TRBV6-5 to TRBJ2-7; 9 bases line up with TRBD1. Germline CDR1 reads MNHEY; CDR2 reads SVGAGI. The CDR3 length is 16 residues. V lost 0 bases to trimming and J lost 4 bases; unmatched junction nucleotides: 7. The CDR3 region is CASSYSTWTGAYEQYF. CDR3 nucleotide sequence: TGTGCCAGCAGTTACTCGACTTGGACAGGGGCGTACGAGCAGTACTTC.

The chain recombines TRBV28 with TRBJ1-1, with 9 bases fitting TRBD1. J was trimmed by 2 bases and V by 5 bases; bases with no gene match: 3. The CDR3 totals 14 residues. Per germline, CDR1 MDHEN and CDR2 SYDVKM. This CDR3 reads CASSPTGGNTEAFF. Written as DNA, the CDR3 is TGTGCCAGCAGTCCAACAGGGGGCAACACTGAAGCTTTCTTT.

V and J are TRBV18 and TRBJ1-5, with unresolved D. Germline values: CDR1 KGHSH, CDR2 LQKENI. The CDR3 is made up of 14 amino acids. V was clipped by 2 bases and J by 1 base, with 6 bases between them. The CDR3 reads CASSPGRSNQPQHF. CDR3 DNA sequence: TGTGCCAGCTCACCAGGGAGGAGCAATCAGCCCCAGCATTTT.

In the case of this clone: The sample contains more than one DNA sequence encoding this CDR3. This rearrangement joins TRBV7-2 to TRBJ2-3, with 7 bases that match TRBD2. Germline CDR1 reads SGHTA; CDR2 reads FQGNSA. The J segment lost 0 bases and the V segment lost 0 bases, leaving 0 bases of the junction unmatched. CDR3 size: 15 residues. The CDR3 loop reads CASSLAGGSTDTQYF. The CDR3 nucleotides read TGTGCCAGCAGCTTAGCGGGGGGGAGCACAGATACGCAGTATTTT.

The chain combines TRBV25-1 with TRBJ2-1, with 9 nucleotides matching TRBD1. Trimming at V came to 4 bases and at J to 3 bases, leaving 4 bases not matched to a gene. The CDR3 has 15 residues. The germline V gene has CDR1 MGHDK and CDR2 SYGVNS. CDR3 nucleotide sequence: TGTGCCAGCAGTGGTTGGACAGGGGACTACAATGAGCAGTTCTTC. Translation gives CASSGWTGDYNEQFF.

The chain employs TRBV5-1 and TRBJ1-3; perhaps TRBD1 as D (5 bases). This CDR3 spans 14 amino acids. Trimming cost V 5 bases and J 4 bases, with 13 bases left between them. In germline, CDR1 is SGHRS, CDR2 YFSETQ. The CDR3 sequence is CASSFRDFGNTIYF. CDR3 coding DNA: TGCGCCAGCAGTTTCAGGGACTTCGGAAACACCATATATTTT.

The rearrangement joins TRBV9 to TRBJ2-1, with 9 bases matching TRBD1. V shed 4 bases and J 8 bases; nucleotides not matched to a gene: 7. This CDR3 spans 14 amino acids. Germline CDR1 SGDLS, CDR2 YYNGEE. This CDR3 reads CASSIRTGVDEQFF. The CDR3 region has the DNA TGTGCCAGCAGCATACGGACAGGGGTGGATGAGCAGTTCTTC.